The rows below give T cell receptor beta chains drawn from one sample of a study of beta chain features in type 1 diabetes. Repertoires were generated with immunoSEQ multiplex PCR, while TCRdb's copy carries only in-frame clones and drops some. In the table there are about 120,000 clones, about a sixth of which are singletons. Sequencing used central memory CD4+ T cells from blood. The receptors were gathered from a young man with type 1 diabetes. Both conserved end residues are part of each CDR3. A D gene is named only where the DNA matches it firmly. The size entry is marked missing in some rows and otherwise reads once, few, many or a size class.

abundance,d_gene,v_gene,j_gene,CDR3nt,CDR3aa
-,TRBD1,TRBV7-2,TRBJ2-4,TGTGCCAGCAGCTCATCGGGACAGGGAAACATTCAGTACTTC,CASSSSGQGNIQYF
-,-,TRBV6-5,TRBJ1-3,TGTGCCAGCAGTTACGGGCTAGCTGCCTCTGGAAACACCATATATTTT,CASSYGLAASGNTIYF
few,-,TRBV4-2,TRBJ2-3,TGTGCCAGCAGCCAAAGTCCCCGTGCCACAGATACGCAGTATTTT,CASSQSPRATDTQYF
-,-,TRBV7-9,TRBJ1-1,TGTGCCAGCAGCTTTCAGGGGAACACTGAAGCTTTCTTT,CASSFQGNTEAFF
-,-,TRBV4-3,TRBJ2-3,TGCGCCAGCAGCCAATTTAGAGGTAGCACAGATACGCAGTATTTT,CASSQFRGSTDTQYF
-,-,TRBV28,TRBJ1-5,TGTGCCAGCAGACCCGACAGCAATCAGCCCCAGCATTTT,CASRPDSNQPQHF
few,-,TRBV28,TRBJ1-6,TGTGCCAGCACTGAAGGGGGTCGGCCTAATTCACCCCTCCACTTT,CASTEGGRPNSPLHF
-,-,TRBV11-3,TRBJ2-3,TGTGCCAGCAGCTCAGTCGGAGGTGGGGCAGATACGCAGTATTTT,CASSSVGGGADTQYF
few,TRBD1,TRBV7-3,TRBJ2-6,TGTGCCAGCAGCTTACCAGGACAGGGATCTGCTGGGGCCAACGTCCTGACTTTC,CASSLPGQGSAGANVLTF
few,TRBD1,TRBV25-1,TRBJ2-5,TGTGCCATCAGTGCAGGGGGCGGGGAGACCCAGTACTTC,CAISAGGGETQYF
-,TRBD1,TRBV6-6,TRBJ2-1,TGTGCCAGCAGTCGGACAGGGGAATATATTGATGAGCAGTTCTTC,CASSRTGEYIDEQFF
-,-,TRBV6-1,TRBJ2-4,TGTGCCAGCAGTGAAGCGCTCTGGTCGACAGCCAAAAACATTCAGTACTTC,CASSEALWSTAKNIQYF
few,TRBD2,TRBV30,TRBJ2-3,TGTGCCTGGGAACGGGGGGGTAGCACAGATACGCAGTATTTT,CAWERGGSTDTQYF
-,-,TRBV30,TRBJ2-3,TGTGCCTGGAGTGCGGGTGTTGACACAGATACGCAGTATTTT,CAWSAGVDTDTQYF
-,-,TRBV2,TRBJ2-3,TGTGCCAGCATAGCACAGGCAGGAACAGATACGCAGTATTTT,CASIAQAGTDTQYF
-,TRBD1,TRBV10-3,TRBJ2-7,TGTGCCAGCAAACGGGACAGGGGCTCCTACGAGCAGTACTTC,CASKRDRGSYEQYF
many,-,TRBV5-6,TRBJ1-5,TGTGCCAGCAGCCGTTGGGAGGGGTTTAGCAATCAGCCCCAGCATTTT,CASSRWEGFSNQPQHF
few,TRBD2,TRBV9,TRBJ2-2,TGTGCCAGCAGCCCACCTAGCGGGGGGGGTGCGTGGGAGCTGTTTTTT,CASSPPSGGGAWELFF
few,-,TRBV7-2,TRBJ1-1,TGTGCCAGCAGCCCCAGGATTGGGGGCACTGAAGCTTTCTTT,CASSPRIGGTEAFF
few,-,TRBV2,TRBJ2-2,TGTGCCAGCAGTCCCAGGGAGGTTGGGGACACCGGGGAGCTGTTTTTT,CASSPREVGDTGELFF
few,-,TRBV11-2,TRBJ2-4,TGTGCCAGCAGCAACCGGGACACCGAAAACATTCAGTACTTC,CASSNRDTENIQYF
-,TRBD1,TRBV5-1,TRBJ2-7,TGCGCCAGCAGCCGGGTTTTTGGGACAGGTTCGTACGAGCAGTACTTC,CASSRVFGTGSYEQYF
few,-,TRBV14,TRBJ2-3,TGTGCCAGCAGCCAACAGCCGCAGGGGCCATCAGATACGCAGTATTTT,CASSQQPQGPSDTQYF
-,TRBD1,TRBV19,TRBJ2-7,TGTGCCAGTAGTAGGGAAATAGGGGGCACCTACGAGCAGTACTTC,CASSREIGGTYEQYF
-,TRBD2,TRBV4-2,TRBJ2-7,TGTGCCAGCAGCCAAGTCCTAGCGGGCCCCGGGAACGAGCAGTACTTC,CASSQVLAGPGNEQYF
few,-,TRBV7-2,TRBJ2-2,TGTGCCAGCAGCGGACGATCGGGGGAGCTGTTTTTT,CASSGRSGELFF
-,-,TRBV11-3,TRBJ2-1,TGTGCCAGCAGCCCGAACAATGAGCAGTTCTTC,CASSPNNEQFF
few,-,TRBV18,TRBJ2-7,TGTGCCAGCTCTGCAGACCATCCGGGGGCCACCTCGGGATACGAGCAGTACTTC,CASSADHPGATSGYEQYF
few,TRBD2,TRBV6-1,TRBJ2-1,TGTGCCAGCAGAGGGACTAGCGACTACAATGAGCAGTTCTTC,CASRGTSDYNEQFF
-,-,TRBV5-1,TRBJ1-4,TGCGCCAGCAGCTTGGATGGGGGGCCAAATGAAAAACTGTTTTTT,CASSLDGGPNEKLFF
-,TRBD1,TRBV9,TRBJ1-5,TGTGCCAGCAGCCCCAGGGGGGATAGCAATCAGCCCCAGCATTTT,CASSPRGDSNQPQHF
few,-,TRBV7-2,TRBJ1-2,TGTGCCAGCAGCCCGCAATCCGGGGGTACCAACTATGGCTACACCTTC,CASSPQSGGTNYGYTF
-,-,TRBV15,TRBJ2-3,TGTGCCACCAGCAGAGATTACGGAAGCACAGATACGCAGTATTTT,CATSRDYGSTDTQYF
-,TRBD1,TRBV28,TRBJ2-3,TGTGCCAGCACCGGACAGGGCGAGAGCACAGATACGCAGTATTTT,CASTGQGESTDTQYF
-,-,TRBV18,TRBJ2-2,TGTGCCAGCTCACCCCAGGGGAGAAGCACCGGGGAGCTGTTTTTT,CASSPQGRSTGELFF
-,-,TRBV7-9,TRBJ2-2,TGTGCCAGCAGCCTAAAGGCTCACGCGAACACCGGGGAGCTGTTTTTT,CASSLKAHANTGELFF
-,-,TRBV25-1,TRBJ2-7,TGTGCCAGCAGTGAAGGGGCAGGACCCTACGAGCAGTACTTC,CASSEGAGPYEQYF
-,-,TRBV4-3,TRBJ1-6,TGCGCCAGCAGCCAAGAAGAGGGTCCACCCCTCCACTTT,CASSQEEGPPLHF
-,-,TRBV19,TRBJ2-5,TGTGCCAGTAGTATGACAGGTGGGGGACAAGAGACCCAGTACTTC,CASSMTGGGQETQYF
-,-,TRBV11-2,TRBJ2-3,TGTGCCAGCAGCTTTTCGGCGGGGGCTAGCACAGATACGCAGTATTTT,CASSFSAGASTDTQYF